Shown below are 29 T cell receptor beta chains from a single sample sequenced in a study of tumor-infiltrating lymphocytes in primary liver carcinoma. A constant-region primer primed TCR beta cDNA synthesis from roughly 510 ng of total RNA. Employing slightly modified ARM-PCR, three nested multiplex PCR rounds were run, and these gave rise to the TCR beta libraries. The first two PCR rounds used TRBV1-TRBV30 forward primers with a C-beta reverse primer, nine to eleven cycles each. Each CDR3 protein is one row after TCRdb ran MiXCR on the multiplex PCR reads. The data contain over 250,000 distinct CDR3 sequences, nearly 60% of them singletons. Germline DNA was extracted alongside blood RNA, which was obtained from unsorted whole blood. The specimen sequenced was peripheral blood. The receptor source for this set is a woman younger than 45 with primary liver carcinoma and hepatitis B virus infection.

The chain couples TRBV4-2 to TRBJ2-1; 7 bases line up with TRBD2. The length of the CDR3 is 17 residues. Unmatched junction bases numbered 19, after V lost 5 bases and J lost 9 bases. CDR1 and CDR2 (germline): LGHNA, YNFKEQ. The CDR3 loop is CASSLDPTSRLSSEQFF. The CDR3 nucleotides are TGTGCCAGCAGCTTAGATCCGACTAGCAGGTTGAGTAGTGAGCAGTTCTTC.

There are many counts of this clonotype. V usage is TRBV11-2 and J usage is TRBJ2-3, with 11 bases that match TRBD2. Trimming at V came to 5 bases and at J to 2 bases, leaving 3 bases not matched to a gene. CDR1 is SGHAT and CDR2 is FQNNGV in the germline V gene. The CDR3 covers 15 residues. In nucleotides, the CDR3 is TGTGCCAGCAGCCAGGGACTAGCGGCCACAGATACGCAGTATTTT. Translation gives CASSQGLAATDTQYF.

Details on this clonotype: No conserved phenylalanine or tryptophan is present at the end of the CDR3, so a read error is the likely explanation. V is TRBV4-1 and J is TRBJ1-2; the D is unclear. Germline V CDR1 and CDR2: MGHRA, YSYEKL. The ends were cut back, 1 base at V and 0 bases at J, with 12 bases in the middle. CDR3 size: 16 residues. The CDR3 sequence: CASSQVVGLANYGYTI. CDR3 bases: TGCGCCAGCAGCCAAGTGGTTGGGTTAGCTAACTATGGCTACACCATC.

V is TRBV4-2 and J is TRBJ1-1; D unclear. Germline CDR1 LGHNA, CDR2 YNFKEQ. The CDR3 has 14 amino acids. Trimming stripped 7 bases from V and 2 bases from J, with 14 bases between. CDR3 sequence reads: CASTATRINTEAFF. The CDR3 bases are TGTGCCAGCACCGCAACCAGAATAAACACTGAAGCTTTCTTT.

V gene TRBV6-2 or TRBV6-3 combines with J gene TRBJ1-6; 8 nucleotides align to TRBD1. Unmatched junction bases numbered 14, after V lost 7 bases and J lost 9 bases. The CDR3 consists of 16 residues. Germline-derived CDR1 and CDR2 are MNHEY and SVGEGT. CDR3 protein: CASTDEWGQAISPLHF. CDR3 coding DNA: TGTGCCAGCACCGACGAGTGGGGACAGGCGATTTCACCCCTCCACTTT.

This clonotype was observed a handful of times. The chain joins TRBV30 to TRBJ1-2; 8 nucleotides align to TRBD1. This CDR3 spans 13 amino acids. Losses at the gene ends were 6 bases for V and 2 bases for J; bases not matched to a gene: 5. Germline loops: CDR1 GTSNPN, CDR2 SVGIG (reference sequence). CDR3 in amino acids: CACHRGENYGYTF. In nucleotides, the CDR3 is TGTGCCTGTCACAGGGGGGAGAACTATGGCTACACCTTC.

The sample holds a few counts of this clonotype. The rearrangement links TRBV5-1 to TRBJ2-7, with D hard to call. Looked up from germline, CDR1 is SGHRS and CDR2 is YFSETQ. There are 14 residues in the CDR3. V dropped 5 bases and J dropped 0 bases, with 12 bases sitting between them. The CDR3, as DNA: TGCGCCAGCAGGTCCTCGGATTACTCCTACGAGCAGTACTTC. Its translation: CASRSSDYSYEQYF.

With regard to this clonotype: This CDR3 is missing its conserved last phenylalanine or tryptophan, likely due to a read error. It is unclear where the CDR3 begins or ends on the DNA, so no DNA is shown, and the CDR3 is as TCRdb lists it. The rearrangement links TRBV21-1 to TRBJ2-1; the table's D call TRBD2 went unverified against the DNA. TRBV21-1 is deemed a pseudogene. The CDR3 spans 20 residues, counting both ends. CDR3 amino acids: CASSKHSAAGGQSSYNEQFY.

This clonotype showed up just a few times. The chain couples TRBV6-6 to TRBJ1-2, with TRBD1 matching 7 bases. Germline V lookup: CDR1 MNHNY, CDR2 SVGAGI (reference sequence). The CDR3 is made up of 13 amino acids. Unmatched junction bases numbered 4, after V lost 5 bases and J lost 4 bases. The CDR3 here is CASSGQATYGYTF. For the CDR3, the DNA is TGTGCCAGCAGTGGACAGGCTACCTATGGCTACACCTTC.

In DNA form, the CDR3 reads TGTGCCAGCAGCTTGCCCGGGACAGGGGCCTCCTACGAGCAGTACTTC. It codes for CASSLPGTGASYEQYF. The chain carries TRBV7-9 and TRBJ2-7; 10 nucleotides match TRBD1. This CDR3 contains 16 residues. The V and J ends lost 3 bases and 0 bases, in that order; junction bases with no gene match: 5. CDR1 and CDR2 from the germline V gene are SEHNR and FQNEAQ (reference sequence). The full variable domain, in which reference TRBV7-9 and TRBJ2-7 provide the parts outside the CDR3, is DTGVSQNPRHKITKRGQNVTFRCDPISEHNRLYWYRQTLGQGPEFLTYFQNEAQLEKSRLLSDRFSAERPKGSFSTLEIQRTEQGDSAMYLCASSLPGTGASYEQYFGPGTRLTVT.

Details on this clonotype: Because the CDR3 is missing its conserved closing phenylalanine or tryptophan, this is likely a read error. The V call is TRBV11-2, the J call TRBJ2-5; 8 nucleotides agree with TRBD2. Germline trimming cut 5 bases from V and 5 bases from J; bases unmatched to any gene: 28. CDR3 length: 21 residues. Germline V gives CDR1 SGHAT, CDR2 FQNNGV. This CDR3 is CASSPFGGGTSAPILVETQYL. In DNA form, the CDR3 reads TGTGCCAGCAGCCCTTTCGGGGGGGGTACCAGTGCCCCGATCTTAGTCGAGACCCAGTACCTC.

This clonotype occurred once. One end of the junction is discordant with germline, which a read error may explain. The chain couples TRBV11-2 to TRBJ2-1; 7 bases match TRBD2. The CDR3 spans 13 residues. Looked up from germline, CDR1 is SGHAT and CDR2 is FQNNGV. In nucleotides, the CDR3 is TGTGCCAGCCGGACTAGTGGTAACAATGAGCGGTTCTTT. Its protein product is CASRTSGNNERFF. Full variable domain (missing parts from reference TRBV11-2 and TRBJ2-1): EAGVAQSPRYKIIEKRQSVAFWCNPISGHATLYWYQQILGQGPKLLIQFQNNGVVDDSQLPKDRFSAERLKGVDSTLKIQPAKLEDSAVYLCASRTSGNNERFFGPGTRLTVL.

The rearrangement uses TRBV14 and TRBJ1-2; no reliable D call. The CDR3 consists of 14 residues. Germline V gives CDR1 SGHDN, CDR2 FVKESK. The ends were cut back, 3 bases at V and 4 bases at J, with 12 bases in the middle. The CDR3 spells CASSHFPGTYGYTF. The CDR3 region has the DNA TGTGCCAGCAGCCATTTCCCGGGTACCTATGGCTACACCTTC.

The V gene is TRBV7-9, the J gene TRBJ2-7; the D is unclear. V gave up 7 bases and J gave up 1 base, with 11 bases separating them. Germline CDR1 is SEHNR and CDR2 is FQNEAQ (reference sequence). This CDR3 comprises 13 residues. CDR3 residues: CASIRANSYEQYF. DNA of the CDR3: TGTGCCAGCATCCGTGCAAATTCCTACGAGCAGTACTTC. Full variable domain (missing parts from reference TRBV7-9 and TRBJ2-7): DTGVSQNPRHKITKRGQNVTFRCDPISEHNRLYWYRQTLGQGPEFLTYFQNEAQLEKSRLLSDRFSAERPKGSFSTLEIQRTEQGDSAMYLCASIRANSYEQYFGPGTRLTVT.

The rearrangement joins TRBV6-5 to TRBJ1-1, with D perhaps TRBD1 (6 bases). Germline CDR1 reads MNHEY; CDR2 reads SVGAGI. The CDR3 has 20 amino acids. V was shortened by 5 bases and J by 0 bases, with 28 bases between the two germline ends. As DNA, the CDR3 is TGTGCCAGCAGTCCGGGGGTTGGGGCAGGGGAGATCGGGGTGAACACTGAAGCTTTCTTT. Its protein product is CASSPGVGAGEIGVNTEAFF.

Notes on this clonotype: This may come from a read error, since a much larger clone is one base off. This chain uses TRBV29-1 with TRBJ2-3, with 9 nucleotides matching TRBD2. Germline CDR1 reads SQVTM; CDR2 reads ANQGSEA. This CDR3 contains 17 residues. The trim removed 0 bases at V and 6 bases at J, leaving 13 bases unmatched. CDR3 DNA: TGCAGCGTTGAAGATCCCCAGGCTAGCGGGGCCGTTGATACGCAGTATTTT. Translation: CSVEDPQASGAVDTQYF.

Points on this clonotype: A read error may account for a junction end that differs from germline. V and J are TRBV11-2 and TRBJ1-6; the D is unclear. CDR3 length equals 17 residues. Germline-derived CDR1 and CDR2 are SGHAT and FQNNGV. The chain's CDR3 is CASGLGPESSYSSPLHF. In DNA form, the CDR3 reads TGTGCCAGCGGCTTAGGACCAGAGAGCTCCTATAGTTCACCCCTCCACTTT.

The chain links TRBV7-2 to TRBJ2-3, with a tentative D call TRBD2 (5 bases). Trimming cost V 6 bases and J 4 bases, with 14 bases left between them. Germline CDR1 and CDR2: SGHTA and FQGNSA. The CDR3 covers 14 residues. CDR3 sequence: CASSERAGPDTQYF. In nucleotides, the CDR3 is TGTGCCAGCAGTGAACGCGCGGGCCCAGATACGCAGTATTTT.

Concerning this clonotype: A much larger clonotype is one base distant, so this may be a read error. V and J are TRBV4-2 and TRBJ1-1, with D tentatively TRBD1 (6 bases). There are 14 residues in the CDR3. CDR1 and CDR2 from the germline V gene are LGHNA and YNFKEQ. The CDR3 protein is CARSQDKGDTEAFF. CDR3 DNA sequence: TGTGCCAGAAGCCAAGATAAGGGGGACACTGAAGCTTTCTTT.

Regarding this clonotype: With a much larger clone just one base away, this may be a read error. The gene calls are TRBV28 and TRBJ2-5; D is unclear. The CDR3 is 15 amino acids. The germline V gene encodes CDR1 MDHEN and CDR2 SYDVKM. The CDR3 nucleotides are TGTGCCGGCAGTTTATCACCCAGGCGGTTAGGGACCCAGTACTTC. It translates to CAGSLSPRRLGTQYF.

The chain links TRBV6-1 to TRBJ2-5, with unresolved D. The CDR3 extends over 12 amino acids. Germline V lookup: CDR1 MNHNS, CDR2 SASEGT. Deletions cut 10 bases from V and 2 bases from J, with 11 bases between. The CDR3 is CANMKRQETQYF. CDR3 sequence (DNA): TGTGCCAACATGAAGAGACAAGAGACCCAGTACTTC.

This clonotype has a count of ten or more. The chain employs TRBV12-3 or TRBV12-4 and TRBJ1-1; 8 bases align to TRBD1. The J segment lost 7 bases and the V segment lost 5 bases, leaving 12 bases of the junction unmatched. The CDR3 loop spans 15 amino acids. The CDR3 DNA is TGTGCCAGCAGTCAAACAGGGGGGGGAGAGGGTGAAGCTTTCTTT. Translation gives CASSQTGGGEGEAFF.

The chain links TRBV30 to TRBJ2-6; D is undetermined. The V gene's germline CDR1 is GTSNPN and CDR2 SVGIG (reference sequence). CDR3 length: 15 amino acids. V was cut by 3 bases and J by 0 bases, with 9 bases left in between. The CDR3 region is CAWSPAYSGANVLTF. The CDR3 region has the DNA TGTGCCTGGAGCCCCGCATACTCTGGGGCCAACGTCCTGACTTTC.

For this clonotype: This could be a read error, since a much larger clone is one nucleotide away. This rearrangement joins TRBV4-3 to TRBJ2-2; TRBD2 is a possible D gene (6 bases). CDR1 is LGHNA and CDR2 is YSLEER in the germline V gene. Trimming removed 1 base at V and 2 bases at J, with 11 bases between. The CDR3 has 16 residues. Here the CDR3 DNA reads TGCGCCAGCAGCCAAGTGGTGGGAGGAAACACCGGGGAGCTGTTTTTT. Translating it yields CASSQVVGGNTGELFF.

This clonotype was picked up a small number of times. The chain recombines TRBV6-2 or TRBV6-3 with TRBJ2-7; D call uncertain. Trimming removed 6 bases from V and 2 bases from J, with 14 bases in between. CDR3 length: 14 residues. Germline values: CDR1 MNHEY, CDR2 SVGEGT. Here the CDR3 reads CASSHHDGPYEQYF. For the CDR3, the DNA is TGTGCCAGCAGCCACCATGACGGGCCCTACGAGCAGTACTTC.

Regarding this clonotype: This may be a read error: a much more frequent sequence differs by one nucleotide. The chain joins TRBV10-2 to TRBJ2-4, with TRBD2 as a possible D gene (6 bases). Germline loops: CDR1 WSHSY, CDR2 SAAADI. The CDR3 spans 13 residues. CDR3 loop: CASGESQGGIQYF. The CDR3 DNA is TGCGCCAGCGGTGAGTCCCAGGGAGGCATTCAGTACTTC.

The rearrangement links TRBV30 to TRBJ2-3, with D possibly being TRBD1 (5 bases). This CDR3 spans 12 amino acids. Germline V lookup: CDR1 GTSNPN, CDR2 SVGIG (reference sequence). CDR3 loop: CTLQGLGDTQYF. CDR3 nucleotides: TGTACCCTTCAGGGATTAGGAGATACGCAGTATTTT.

This clonotype was detected only a few times. This rearrangement joins TRBV6-1 to TRBJ2-3; D may be TRBD1 or TRBD2 (5 bases each). The ends were cut back, 6 bases at V and 3 bases at J, with 19 bases in the middle. The CDR3 covers 16 residues. Germline V gene sequence: CDR1 MNHNS, CDR2 SASEGT. The CDR3 here is CASSPEGGTGTDTQYF. The CDR3 nucleotides are TGTGCCAGCAGCCCCGAAGGAGGCACAGGTACAGATACGCAGTATTTT.

Comment on this clonotype: Possible read error: a much larger clone is one base away. The chain joins TRBV12-3 or TRBV12-4 to TRBJ2-7, with D perhaps given as TRBD1 or TRBD2 (5 bases each). The CDR3 runs 14 residues. The CDR3 DNA follows: TGTGTCAGCAGTTTAGAGGGGCCGATAGGGGAGCAGTACTTC. Protein sequence: CVSSLEGPIGEQYF.